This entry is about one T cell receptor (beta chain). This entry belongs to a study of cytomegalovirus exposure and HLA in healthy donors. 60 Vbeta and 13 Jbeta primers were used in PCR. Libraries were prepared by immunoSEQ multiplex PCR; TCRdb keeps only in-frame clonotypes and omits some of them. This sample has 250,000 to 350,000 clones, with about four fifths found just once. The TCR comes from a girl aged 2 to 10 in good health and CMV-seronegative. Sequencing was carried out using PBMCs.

The CDR3 loop is CASSRDSSSGNTIYF. The CDR3 bases are TGTGCCAGCAGTAGGGACAGCAGCTCTGGAAACACCATATATTTT. This rearrangement joins TRBV2 to TRBJ1-3; 7 nucleotides agree with TRBD1. Germline trimming cut 5 bases from V and 0 bases from J; bases unmatched to any gene: 4. The germline CDR1 and CDR2 sequences are SNHLY and FYNNEI. CDR3 size: 15 residues.